This passage covers 3 T cell receptor beta chains from one sample sequenced in a study of vaccination and CD4 T cells after COVID-19. Scientists ran DNA taken from cultured CD4+ T cells through the Oncomine TCR Beta short-read assay for sequencing. TCRdb re-called the PCR reads through MiXCR, storing one row per CDR3 protein. The profile covers fewer than 15,000 distinct CDR3 sequences, with around 62% appearing a single time and more than 10% taken by the ten largest. These receptors have no identified antigens. The treatment: roughly 11-day PBMC culture with coronavirus spike peptide pools or control peptides (ViraFEST assay). Sample: CD4+ T cells from blood, cultured in vitro. Receptor source: a human donor who had recovered from COVID-19.

This sequence joins TRBV5-1 and TRBJ2-7; 9 nucleotides match TRBD1. Per the germline V gene, CDR1 is SGHRS and CDR2 is YFSETQ. CDR3 length: 16 residues. Trimming cost V 5 bases and J 1 base; bases outside gene matches: 10. CDR3 bases: TGCGCCAGCAGAGTTACCGGGACAGGGATTTCCTACGAGCAGTACTTC. This gives the protein CASRVTGTGISYEQYF.

The rearrangement joins TRBV20-1 to TRBJ2-1; 9 bases line up with TRBD2. Germline CDR1 DFQATT, CDR2 SNEGSKA (reference sequence). The length of the CDR3 is 16 residues. J was trimmed by 2 bases and V by 0 bases; bases with no gene match: 5. The CDR3 spells CSARDGGGRAYNEQFF. CDR3 nucleotide sequence: TGCAGTGCTAGAGATGGTGGCGGGAGGGCCTACAATGAGCAGTTCTTC.

The chain is built from TRBV25-1 and TRBJ2-5, with 9 positions matching TRBD2. With V trimmed by 4 bases and J by 1 base, 7 bases remained unmatched. The length of the CDR3 is 16 residues. Germline V gives CDR1 MGHDK, CDR2 SYGVNS. As DNA, the CDR3 is TGTGCCAGCAGTGGGAGACTAGCGGATTCCCAAGAGACCCAGTACTTC. Translation: CASSGRLADSQETQYF.